This T cell receptor (beta chain) derives from a study of blood T cell repertoires in COVID-19. Trimming cost V 5 bases and J 4 bases; bases outside gene matches: 8. This CDR3 comprises 15 residues. The germline gives CDR1 LNHDA, CDR2 SQIVND (reference sequence). TCRdb's table, derived via immunoSEQ multiplex PCR, lists solely in-frame clones and lacks some. The sample has around 130,000 clones; 80% to 90% are singletons. The chain recombines TRBV19 with TRBJ2-7, with TRBD2 matching 10 bases. Sequenced input: PBMCs or T cells enriched from blood (not recorded which). The source of this sequence is a man in his forties with acute COVID-19. The CDR3 DNA reads TGTGCCAGTAGTGTCTCTAGCGGGAGTCGGTACGAGCAGTACTTC. Residues: CASSVSSGSRYEQYF.